The clone carrying this T cell receptor beta chain was detected a few times. The data originate from a study of blood T cell repertoires in COVID-19. Study context: There were acute and convalescent COVID-19 samples, and they came from the United States, Italy and Spain. Sources were T cells, B-cell-depleted T cells, or PBMCs; the material itself was cDNA or gDNA.

The V segment lost 3 bases and the J segment 2 bases; nucleotides outside the gene matches: 10. The germline V gene encodes CDR1 SGHAT and CDR2 FQNNGV. The CDR3 consists of 17 residues. In the original workflow: Reference gene primer amplification gave estimated nucleated cell counts. Generated by immunoSEQ multiplex PCR, the TCRdb table keeps only in-frame clones and is missing some. V and J calls and clone size follow that table, whereas D and trimming were derived from the DNA. The sample lists tens of thousands of clones, around nine tenths seen once, with around 0.77% in the top ten. The rearrangement uses TRBV11-2 and TRBJ2-7; TRBD1 matches at 10 bases. This receptor was taken from an elderly woman with acute or convalescent COVID-19. The sequenced sample consisted of peripheral blood. The CDR3 loop reads CASSLVGAGTGAYEQYF. DNA of the CDR3: TGTGCCAGCAGCTTGGTTGGCGCCGGGACAGGGGCCTACGAGCAGTACTTC.